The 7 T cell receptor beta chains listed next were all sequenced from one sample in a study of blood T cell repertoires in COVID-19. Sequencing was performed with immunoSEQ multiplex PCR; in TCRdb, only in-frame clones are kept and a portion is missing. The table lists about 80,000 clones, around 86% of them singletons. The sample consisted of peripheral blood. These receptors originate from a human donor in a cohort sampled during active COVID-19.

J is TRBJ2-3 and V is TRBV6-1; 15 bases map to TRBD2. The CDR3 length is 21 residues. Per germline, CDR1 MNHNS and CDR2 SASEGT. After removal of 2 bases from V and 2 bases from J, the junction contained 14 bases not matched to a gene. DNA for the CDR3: TGTGCCAGCAGTGAAAGACCGACTATGTGGACTAGCGGGGGGGTCACAGATACGCAGTATTTT. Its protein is CASSERPTMWTSGGVTDTQYF.

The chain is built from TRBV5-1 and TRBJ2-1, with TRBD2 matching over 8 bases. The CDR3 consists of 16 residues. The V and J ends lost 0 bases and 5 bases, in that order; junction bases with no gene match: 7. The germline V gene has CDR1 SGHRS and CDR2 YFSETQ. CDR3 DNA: TGCGCCAGCAGCTTGGCGGGGGGGCCGGGGGACAATGAGCAGTTCTTC. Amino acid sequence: CASSLAGGPGDNEQFF.

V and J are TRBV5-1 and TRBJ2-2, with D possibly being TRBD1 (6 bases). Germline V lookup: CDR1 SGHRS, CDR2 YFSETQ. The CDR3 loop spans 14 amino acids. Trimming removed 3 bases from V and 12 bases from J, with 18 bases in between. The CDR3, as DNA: TGCGCCAGCAGCTCGAGCCAGGGGCAGGTGAAGCTGTTTTTT. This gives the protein CASSSSQGQVKLFF.

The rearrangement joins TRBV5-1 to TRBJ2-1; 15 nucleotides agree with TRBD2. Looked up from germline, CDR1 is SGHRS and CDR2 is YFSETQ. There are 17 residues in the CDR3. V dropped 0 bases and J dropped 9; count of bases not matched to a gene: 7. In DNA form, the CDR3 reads TGCGCCAGCAGCTTGGATCCGGGACTAGCGGGGGGTCGTGAGCAGTTCTTC. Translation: CASSLDPGLAGGREQFF.

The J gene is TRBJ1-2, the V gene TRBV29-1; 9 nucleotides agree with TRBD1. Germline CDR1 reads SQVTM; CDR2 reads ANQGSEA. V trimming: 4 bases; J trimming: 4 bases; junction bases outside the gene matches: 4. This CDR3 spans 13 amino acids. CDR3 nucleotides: TGCAGCGTTGTGGGGACAGGGAGCTATGGCTACACCTTC. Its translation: CSVVGTGSYGYTF. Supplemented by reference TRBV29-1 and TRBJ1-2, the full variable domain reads SAVISQKPSRDICQRGTSLTIQCQVDSQVTMMFWYRQQPGQSLTLIATANQGSEATYESGFVIDKFPISRPNLTFSTLTVSNMSPEDSSIYLCSVVGTGSYGYTFGSGTRLTVV.

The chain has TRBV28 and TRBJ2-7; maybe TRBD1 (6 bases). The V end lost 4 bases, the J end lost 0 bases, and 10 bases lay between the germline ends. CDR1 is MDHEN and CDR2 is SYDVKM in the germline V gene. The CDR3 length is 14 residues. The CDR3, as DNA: TGTGCCAGCAGTTCGCCAGGGGCCTCCTACGAGCAGTACTTC. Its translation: CASSSPGASYEQYF.

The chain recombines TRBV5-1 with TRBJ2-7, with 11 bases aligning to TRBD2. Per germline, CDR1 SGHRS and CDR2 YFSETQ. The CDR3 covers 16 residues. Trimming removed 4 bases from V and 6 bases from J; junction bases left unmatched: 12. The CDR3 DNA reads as TGCGCCAGCAGCATCGACTTAGCGGGAGGGCTTGCCGAGCAGTACTTC. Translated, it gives CASSIDLAGGLAEQYF.